The text below deals with one TCR beta chain. Its matching antigen is unknown. This sample is drawn from a study of blood T cells in healthy people across ages. The study's findings and limits: The lack of PBMC sorting stopped any conclusive naive versus antigen-experienced comparison.

This CDR3 spans 16 amino acids. Trimming removed 5 bases at V and 3 bases at J, with 19 bases between. Germline V CDR1 and CDR2: SEHNR, FQNEAQ (reference sequence). Combining a sample-barcoded 5' primer with a J-beta primer mix, a second PCR ran for roughly 7 to 11 cycles. Every sample produced at least 3 million CDR3-containing paired-end reads. TCRdb used MiXCR to reprocess the 5' RACE reads, holding one entry per CDR3 protein. The table lists about 1.7 million distinct CDR3 sequences, about 30% of them singletons. The chain employs TRBV7-9 and TRBJ1-2; tentatively, D is TRBD1 (5 bases). This clonotype was obtained from a woman in her thirties in good health. Sequenced: blood. The CDR3 sequence: CASSPSLGARDYGYTF. For the CDR3, the DNA is TGTGCCAGCAGCCCGTCATTAGGGGCGAGAGACTATGGCTACACCTTC.